This T cell receptor (beta chain) was identified during a study of response to subunit inactivated influenza vaccine (dated 2018 in TCRdb). With respect to the entire study: The study used deep quantitative T cell receptor repertoire profiling to track responses to a trivalent subunit inactivated influenza vaccine.

Libraries were built with RT-PCR. Instrument used: Illumina HiSeq 2500. TCRdb handled the public reads itself, with Q25 trimming in fastp and clone calling in MiXCR, and kept productive beta chains. For every CDR3 protein sequence, its rows merge into one entry that carries the most common genes and DNA. The table for this sample lists over 650,000 distinct CDR3 sequences; roughly 18% of them were counted only once. The ten largest clones take up approximately 10% of the sample. In its sample, this clonotype was seen a few times. The antigen it recognizes is unknown. It has no much larger one-base neighbor in the sample; base qualities were not kept. The CDR1 and CDR2 encoded by the germline V gene are WSHSY and SAAADI. V is clipped by 2 bases and J by 3 bases, and the sequence between their germline boundaries is 8 bases long. The CDR3 numbers 14 residues from cysteine through phenylalanine. Kept here is only the CDR3 DNA, which spans 42 bases and is read in frame from base 1.

Study-wide conclusions, independent of this receptor: The authors suggested that each seasonal influenza vaccination may recruit only a limited number of new T cells.

The material was PBMCs from blood, obtained about 5 days after vaccination. The source is a man aged 50-60 years who received an inactivated influenza vaccine. Donor details come from another sample of the same person, matched by shared clones. This sequence uses TRBV10-2 and TRBJ1-5, with an unclear D gene assignment. The CDR3 reads as follows: CASSEGRANQPQHF. The DNA reads as follows: TGCGCCAGCAGTGAGGGACGGGCCAATCAGCCCCAGCATTTT.